This T cell receptor beta chain is from a study of T cell responses to AZD1222 COVID-19 vaccine. Study-wide points: There were mostly white British donors and more females than males, and clonal diversity was possibly underestimated. There were vaccine-associated CD4 TCRs across spike, dominant at 160-218 and 743-854. Only after the peak T cell response were repertoires sampled. Only a handful of AZD1222 recipients, more than 5 in all, had baseline seropositivity.

The repertoire was sequenced with immunoSEQ multiplex PCR; TCRdb's copy has only in-frame clones and lacks some. The table shows more than 100,000 clones, with 85% to 90% occurring only once. Comments on this clone: Its target is unknown.

Per germline, CDR1 MNHEY and CDR2 SMNVEV (reference sequence). This CDR3 has 14 residues. V trimming: 2 bases; J trimming: 11 bases; junction bases outside the gene matches: 6. Source: peripheral blood, taken on day 0 of AZD1222 vaccination. The sequence was collected from an adult in good health. The V gene is TRBV27, the J gene TRBJ1-6; 7 bases line up with TRBD1. The CDR3 region is CASSLDRAAAPLHF. The CDR3 DNA reads as TGTGCCAGCAGTTTAGACAGGGCAGCGGCACCCCTCCACTTT.